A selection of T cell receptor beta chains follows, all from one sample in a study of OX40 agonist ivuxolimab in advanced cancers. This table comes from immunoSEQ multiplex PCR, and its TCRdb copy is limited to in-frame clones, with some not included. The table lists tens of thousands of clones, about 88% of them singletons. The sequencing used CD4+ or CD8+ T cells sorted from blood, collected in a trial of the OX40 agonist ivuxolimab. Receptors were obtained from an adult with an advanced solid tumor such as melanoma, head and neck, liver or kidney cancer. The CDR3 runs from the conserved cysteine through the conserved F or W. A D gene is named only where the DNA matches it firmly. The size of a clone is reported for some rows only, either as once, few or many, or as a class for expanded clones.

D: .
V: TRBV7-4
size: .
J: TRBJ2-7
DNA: TGTGCCAGCAGCTTAGTCCGGCAAGGCCAGGGCCGCGAGCAGTACTTC
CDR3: CASSLVRQGQGREQYF

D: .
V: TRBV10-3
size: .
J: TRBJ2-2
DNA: TGTGCCATCAGTGTACGGGGAGGTACCGGGGAGCTGTTTTTT
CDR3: CAISVRGGTGELFF

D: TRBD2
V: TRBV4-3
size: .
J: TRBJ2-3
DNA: TGCGCCAGCAGCCGACTAGCGGGCACAGATACGCAGTATTTT
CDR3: CASSRLAGTDTQYF

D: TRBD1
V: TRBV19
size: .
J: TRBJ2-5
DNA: TGTGCCAGTAGTATATGGGGGACAGGGGGTGAGACCCAGTACTTC
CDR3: CASSIWGTGGETQYF

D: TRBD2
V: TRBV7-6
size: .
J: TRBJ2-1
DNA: TGTGCCAGCAGCAAAGGGACTACCATTAATGAGCAGTTCTTC
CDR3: CASSKGTTINEQFF

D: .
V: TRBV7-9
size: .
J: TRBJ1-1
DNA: TGTGCCAGCAGCTTAGATTTCCCGATGGCTTTCTTT
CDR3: CASSLDFPMAFF

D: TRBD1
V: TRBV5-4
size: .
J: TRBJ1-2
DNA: TGTGCCAGCAGCTTGGGGGGGACAGAGGGTCGTGGCTATGGCTACACCTTC
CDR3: CASSLGGTEGRGYGYTF

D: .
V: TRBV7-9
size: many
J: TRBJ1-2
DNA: TGTGCCAGCAGCTCCACTTTATGGGGGTTTTTCTATGGCTACACCTTC
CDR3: CASSSTLWGFFYGYTF

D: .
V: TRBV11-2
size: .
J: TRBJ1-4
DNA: TGTGCCAGCAGCTTCGCCTCCCCCGGTGAAAAACTGTTTTTT
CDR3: CASSFASPGEKLFF

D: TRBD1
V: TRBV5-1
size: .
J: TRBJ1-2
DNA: TGCGCCAGCAGCTTTGGGGGACAGGGGAATTATGGCTACACCTTC
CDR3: CASSFGGQGNYGYTF

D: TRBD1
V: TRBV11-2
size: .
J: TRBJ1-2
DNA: TGTGCCAGCAGCTTAGGAAAGGGACAGGGTCCGATCTATGGTAGCTACACCTTC
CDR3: CASSLGKGQGPIYGSYTF

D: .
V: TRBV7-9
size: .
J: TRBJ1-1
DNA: TGTGCCAGCAGCTTGGCTGAAGCTTTCTTT
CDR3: CASSLAEAFF

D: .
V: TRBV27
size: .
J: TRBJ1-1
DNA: TGTGCCAGCGGCCGTAGTACGCAGGGCACTGAAGCTTTCTTT
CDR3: CASGRSTQGTEAFF

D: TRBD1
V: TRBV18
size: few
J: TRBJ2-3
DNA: TGTGCCAGCTCACCCCAGCAGGACAGGGGGGAAACAGATACGCAGTATTTT
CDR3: CASSPQQDRGETDTQYF

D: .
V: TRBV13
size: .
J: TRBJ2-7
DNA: TGTGCCAGCAGCTTAGTGGGCGAGCAGTACTTC
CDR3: CASSLVGEQYF

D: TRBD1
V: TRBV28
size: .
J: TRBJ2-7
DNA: TGTGCCAGCAGTCGTACAGGGGGGAGCTCCTACGAGCAGTACTTC
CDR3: CASSRTGGSSYEQYF

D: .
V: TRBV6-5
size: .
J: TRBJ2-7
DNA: TGTGCCGCAGCAATGGGCAGCTCCTACGAGCAGTACTTC
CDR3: CAAAMGSSYEQYF

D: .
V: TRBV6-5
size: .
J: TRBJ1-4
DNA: TGTGCCAGCAGTAACCCCGGTGAAAAACTGTTTTTT
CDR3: CASSNPGEKLFF

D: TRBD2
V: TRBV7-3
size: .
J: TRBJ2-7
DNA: TGTGCCAGCAGCTTAACGGGGGAGGGACTAGCGGGCGAGTGGTACTTC
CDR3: CASSLTGEGLAGEWYF

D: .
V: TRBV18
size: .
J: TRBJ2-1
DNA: TGTGCCAGCTCATCGCAGGGAGATAAGGGTGAGCAGTTCTTC
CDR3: CASSSQGDKGEQFF

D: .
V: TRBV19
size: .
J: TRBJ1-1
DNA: TGTGCCAGTACCCATGGGACGCTTCGGAACACTGAAGCTTTCTTT
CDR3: CASTHGTLRNTEAFF

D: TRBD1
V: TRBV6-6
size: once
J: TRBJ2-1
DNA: TGTGCCAGCAGTCTCTCCGGGACAGGGGTATCAGGTGAGCAGTTCTTC
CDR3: CASSLSGTGVSGEQFF

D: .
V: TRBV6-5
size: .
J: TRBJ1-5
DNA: TGTGCCAGCAGTTACTTAAACGGCCAGCCCCAGCATTTT
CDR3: CASSYLNGQPQHF

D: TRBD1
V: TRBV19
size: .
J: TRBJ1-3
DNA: TGTGCCAGTAGTGCCGGGACAGCGATAGGAAACACCATATATTTT
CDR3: CASSAGTAIGNTIYF

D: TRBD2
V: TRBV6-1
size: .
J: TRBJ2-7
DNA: TGTGCCAGCACTACTAGCGGGAGTCAGTACGAGCAGTACTTC
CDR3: CASTTSGSQYEQYF

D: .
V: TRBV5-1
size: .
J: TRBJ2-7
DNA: TGCGCCAGCAGCGGGTCCTACGAGCAGTACTTC
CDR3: CASSGSYEQYF

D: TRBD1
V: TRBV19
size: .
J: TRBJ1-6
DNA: TGTGCCACCGGACAGGGTAATAATTCACCCCTCCACTTT
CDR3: CATGQGNNSPLHF

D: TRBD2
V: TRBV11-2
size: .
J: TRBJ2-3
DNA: TGTGCCAGCAGCTTGCTAGCGGGGGGGCGAAACACAGATACGCAGTATTTT
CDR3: CASSLLAGGRNTDTQYF

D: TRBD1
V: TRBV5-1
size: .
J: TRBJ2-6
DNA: TGCGCCAGCCGGACAGGGGGCTCCCCCTCTGGGGCCAACGTCCTGACTTTC
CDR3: CASRTGGSPSGANVLTF

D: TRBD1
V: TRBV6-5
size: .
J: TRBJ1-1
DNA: TGTGCCAGCAGTTACTCGACAGGGTTTCGAGCTTTCTTT
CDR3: CASSYSTGFRAFF

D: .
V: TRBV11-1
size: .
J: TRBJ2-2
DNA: TGTGCCAGCAGCTTAGAAGGGGCCACCGGGGAGCTGTTTTTT
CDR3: CASSLEGATGELFF

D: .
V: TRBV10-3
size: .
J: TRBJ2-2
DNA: TGTGCCATCAGTGAGGGGGACGCAGCCGGGGAGCTGTTTTTT
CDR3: CAISEGDAAGELFF

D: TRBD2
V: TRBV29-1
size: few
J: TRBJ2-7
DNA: TGCAGCGTTGCCGGGGGGGTCAGGGGCTCCTACGAGCAGTACTTC
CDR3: CSVAGGVRGSYEQYF